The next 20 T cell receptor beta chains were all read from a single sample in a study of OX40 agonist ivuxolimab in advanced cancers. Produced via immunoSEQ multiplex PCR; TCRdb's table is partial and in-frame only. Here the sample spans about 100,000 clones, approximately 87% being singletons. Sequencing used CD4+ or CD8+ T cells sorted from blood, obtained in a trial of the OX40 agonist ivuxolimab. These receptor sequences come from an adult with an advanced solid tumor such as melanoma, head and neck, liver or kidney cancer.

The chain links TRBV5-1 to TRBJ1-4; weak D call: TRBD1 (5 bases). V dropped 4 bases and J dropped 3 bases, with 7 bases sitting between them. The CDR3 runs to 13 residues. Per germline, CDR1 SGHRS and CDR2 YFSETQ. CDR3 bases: TGCGCCAGCAGCCCAGGGCCTAATGAAAAACTGTTTTTT. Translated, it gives CASSPGPNEKLFF.

The CDR3 sequence: CSVGFLAGAGEQYF. The CDR3 bases are TGCAGCGTTGGGTTCCTAGCGGGAGCAGGGGAGCAGTACTTC. This chain links TRBV29-1 with TRBJ2-7; 10 bases line up with TRBD2. Germline CDR1 is SQVTM and CDR2 is ANQGSEA. CDR3 length equals 14 residues. V was pared by 4 bases and J by 7 bases, with 10 bases of the junction left unmatched.

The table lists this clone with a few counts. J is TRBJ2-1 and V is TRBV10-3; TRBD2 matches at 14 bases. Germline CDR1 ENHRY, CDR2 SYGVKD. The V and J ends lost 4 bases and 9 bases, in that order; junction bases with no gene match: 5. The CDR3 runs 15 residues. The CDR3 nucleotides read TGTGCCATCAGTGTGACTAGCGGGAGGGCTGGTGAGCAGTTCTTC. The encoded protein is CAISVTSGRAGEQFF.

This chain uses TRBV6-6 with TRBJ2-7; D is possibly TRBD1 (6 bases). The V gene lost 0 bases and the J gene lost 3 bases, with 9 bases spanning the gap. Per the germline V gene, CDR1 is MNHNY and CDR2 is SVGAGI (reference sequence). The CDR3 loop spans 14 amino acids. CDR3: CASSYSGANYEQYF. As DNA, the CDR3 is TGTGCCAGCAGTTACTCGGGGGCCAACTACGAGCAGTACTTC.

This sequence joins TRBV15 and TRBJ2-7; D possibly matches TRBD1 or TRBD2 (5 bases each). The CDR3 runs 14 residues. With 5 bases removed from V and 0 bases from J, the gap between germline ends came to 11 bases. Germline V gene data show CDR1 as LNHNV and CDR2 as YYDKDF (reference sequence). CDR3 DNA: TGTGCCACCAGCGGGGGTGGAAGCTCCTACGAGCAGTACTTC. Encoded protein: CATSGGGSSYEQYF.

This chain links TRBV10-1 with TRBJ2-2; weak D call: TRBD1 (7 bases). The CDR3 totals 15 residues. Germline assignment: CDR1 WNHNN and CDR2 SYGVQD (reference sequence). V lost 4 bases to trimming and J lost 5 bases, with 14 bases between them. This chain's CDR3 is CASSVYRGGTGELFF. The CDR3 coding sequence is TGCGCCAGCAGTGTCTACAGGGGAGGTACCGGGGAGCTGTTTTTT.

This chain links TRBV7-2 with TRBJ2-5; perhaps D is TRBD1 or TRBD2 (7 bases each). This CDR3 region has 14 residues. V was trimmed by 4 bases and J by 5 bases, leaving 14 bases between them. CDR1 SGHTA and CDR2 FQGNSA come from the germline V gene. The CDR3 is CASSSRQGGETQYF. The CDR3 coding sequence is TGTGCCAGCAGCTCACGACAGGGAGGGGAGACCCAGTACTTC.

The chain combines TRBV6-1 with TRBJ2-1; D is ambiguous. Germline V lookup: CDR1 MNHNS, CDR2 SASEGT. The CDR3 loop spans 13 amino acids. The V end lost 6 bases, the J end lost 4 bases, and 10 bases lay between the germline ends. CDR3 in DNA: TGTGCCAGCAGCGATGCTCCGTACAATGAGCAGTTCTTC. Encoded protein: CASSDAPYNEQFF.

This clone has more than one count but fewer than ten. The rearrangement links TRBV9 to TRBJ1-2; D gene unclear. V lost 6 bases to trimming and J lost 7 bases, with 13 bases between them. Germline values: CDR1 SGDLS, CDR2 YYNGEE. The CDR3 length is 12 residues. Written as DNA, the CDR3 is TGTGCCAGCACCAGGATAGGCGGTGGCTACACCTTC. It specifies CASTRIGGGYTF.

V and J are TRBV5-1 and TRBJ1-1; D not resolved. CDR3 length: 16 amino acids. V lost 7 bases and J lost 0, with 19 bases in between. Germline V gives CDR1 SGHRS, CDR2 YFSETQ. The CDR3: CASSRAGVGLNTEAFF. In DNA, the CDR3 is TGCGCCAGCTCTAGAGCTGGTGTCGGGCTGAACACTGAAGCTTTCTTT.

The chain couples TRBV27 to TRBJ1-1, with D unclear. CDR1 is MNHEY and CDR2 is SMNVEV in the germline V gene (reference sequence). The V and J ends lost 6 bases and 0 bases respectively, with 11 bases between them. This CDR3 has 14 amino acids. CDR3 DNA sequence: TGTGCCAGCAGACTACAGAGGATGAACACTGAAGCTTTCTTT. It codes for CASRLQRMNTEAFF.

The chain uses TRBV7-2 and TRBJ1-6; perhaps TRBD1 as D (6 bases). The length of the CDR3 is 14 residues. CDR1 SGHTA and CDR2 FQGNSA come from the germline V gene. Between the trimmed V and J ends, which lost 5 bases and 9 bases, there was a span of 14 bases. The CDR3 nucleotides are TGTGCCAGCAGCCTCCAGGGGCCACCTTCACCCCTCCACTTT. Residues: CASSLQGPPSPLHF.

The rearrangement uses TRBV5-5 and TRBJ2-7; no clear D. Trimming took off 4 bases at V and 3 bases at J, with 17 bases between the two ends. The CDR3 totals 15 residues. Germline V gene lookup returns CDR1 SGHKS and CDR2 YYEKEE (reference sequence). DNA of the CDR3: TGTGCCAGCAGCCCGTATTTCGGCCCGGACTACGAGCAGTACTTC. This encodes CASSPYFGPDYEQYF.

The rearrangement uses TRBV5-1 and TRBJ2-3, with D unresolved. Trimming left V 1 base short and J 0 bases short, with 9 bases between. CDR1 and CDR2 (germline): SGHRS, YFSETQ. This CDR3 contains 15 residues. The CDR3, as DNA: TGCGCCAGCAGCTTGACCCAATCTAGCACAGATACGCAGTATTTT. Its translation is CASSLTQSSTDTQYF.

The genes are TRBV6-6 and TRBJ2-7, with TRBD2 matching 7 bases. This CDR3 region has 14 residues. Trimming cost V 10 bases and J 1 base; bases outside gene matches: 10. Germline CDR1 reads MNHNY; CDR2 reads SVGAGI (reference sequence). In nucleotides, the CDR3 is TGTGCCACCCTAGACGGGGGGTTTTCCTACGAGCAGTACTTC. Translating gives CATLDGGFSYEQYF.

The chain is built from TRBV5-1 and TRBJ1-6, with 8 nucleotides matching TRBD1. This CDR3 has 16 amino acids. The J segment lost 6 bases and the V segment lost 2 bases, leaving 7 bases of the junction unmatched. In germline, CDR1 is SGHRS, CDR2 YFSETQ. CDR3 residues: CASSLLTGDSNSPLHF. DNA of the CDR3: TGCGCCAGCAGCTTATTGACAGGGGATAGTAATTCACCCCTCCACTTT.

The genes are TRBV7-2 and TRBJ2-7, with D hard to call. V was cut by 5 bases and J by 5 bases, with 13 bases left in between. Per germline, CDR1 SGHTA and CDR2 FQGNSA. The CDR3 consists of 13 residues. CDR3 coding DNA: TGTGCCAGCAGCCGCTCTAGTACCGACGAGCAGTACTTC. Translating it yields CASSRSSTDEQYF.

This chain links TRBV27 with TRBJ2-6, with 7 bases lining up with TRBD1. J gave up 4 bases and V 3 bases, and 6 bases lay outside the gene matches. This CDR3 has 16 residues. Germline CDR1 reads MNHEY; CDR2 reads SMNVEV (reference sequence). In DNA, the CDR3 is TGTGCCAGCAGTTTTAGTAGGGGGCAAGGGGCCAACGTCCTGACTTTC. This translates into CASSFSRGQGANVLTF.

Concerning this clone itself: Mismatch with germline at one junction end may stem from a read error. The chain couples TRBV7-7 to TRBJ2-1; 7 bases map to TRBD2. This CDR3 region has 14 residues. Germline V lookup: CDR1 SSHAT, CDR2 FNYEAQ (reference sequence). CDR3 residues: CASSPSGLQYEQFF. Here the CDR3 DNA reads TGTGCTAGCAGCCCTAGCGGTCTACAATATGAGCAGTTCTTC.

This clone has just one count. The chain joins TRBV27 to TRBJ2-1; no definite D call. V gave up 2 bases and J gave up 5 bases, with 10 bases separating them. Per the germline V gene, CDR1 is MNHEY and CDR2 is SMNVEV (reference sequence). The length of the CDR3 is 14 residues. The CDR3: CASSLPGPHNEQFF. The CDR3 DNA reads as TGTGCCAGCAGTTTACCCGGACCTCACAATGAGCAGTTCTTC.